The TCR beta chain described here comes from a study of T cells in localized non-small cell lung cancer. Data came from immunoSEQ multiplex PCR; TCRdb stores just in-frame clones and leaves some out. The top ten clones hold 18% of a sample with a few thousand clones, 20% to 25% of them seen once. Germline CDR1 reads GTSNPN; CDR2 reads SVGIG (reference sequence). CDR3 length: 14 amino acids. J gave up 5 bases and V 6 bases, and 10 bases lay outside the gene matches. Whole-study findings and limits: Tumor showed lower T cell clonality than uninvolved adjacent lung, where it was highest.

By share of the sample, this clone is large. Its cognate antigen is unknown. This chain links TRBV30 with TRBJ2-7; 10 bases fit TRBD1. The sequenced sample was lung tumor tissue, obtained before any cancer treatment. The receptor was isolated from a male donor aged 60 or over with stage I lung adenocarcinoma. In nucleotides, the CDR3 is TGTGCCTGCCGATTGACAGGGGGCTACGACGAGCAGTACTTC. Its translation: CACRLTGGYDEQYF.